The sequence of this T cell receptor (beta chain) was determined in a study of OX40 agonist ivuxolimab in advanced cancers. Concerning the study at large: Ivuxolimab, which targeted the costimulatory receptor OX40 (CD134), was an agonistic, fully human IgG2 monoclonal antibody. Intravenous ivuxolimab was administered to patients every 2 weeks at six dose levels: 0.01, 0.1, 0.3, 1.5, 3 and 10 mg/kg. Of the approximately 50 dose-escalation patients, hepatocellular carcinoma was present in about 20, melanoma in approximately 15, renal cell carcinoma in 9 and head and neck cancer in 9. A male proportion of around 83% and a mean age of about 60 years, ranging from about 23 to 79, were recorded for the dose-escalation cohort. Prior anti-PD-1, anti-PD-L1 or anti-CTLA-4 therapy was permitted, and 40% of dose-escalation patients had received checkpoint inhibitors. Partial responses occurred in three dose-escalation patients, of whom one had hepatocellular carcinoma and two had cutaneous melanoma. Peripheral TCRbeta sequencing aimed to test whether ivuxolimab altered TCR sequence diversity and caused clonal T-cell expansion. The paper reports the monotherapy dose-escalation portion (N of about 47 patients) of the phase I ivuxolimab trial.

The trial excluded patients who had a history of autoimmune disease or were on systemic immunosuppression. In every dose cohort, peripheral blood was drawn for TCR sequencing at baseline, cycle 4 day 1, and cycle 7 day 1. The samples were taken from a phase I, first-in-human, multicenter, open-label dose-escalation trial of ivuxolimab. The trial enrolled adults with locally advanced or metastatic head and neck squamous cell, hepatocellular, melanoma or renal cell carcinoma. CD4+ and CD8+ T cells were sorted separately from peripheral blood before TCR sequencing. General findings and caveats noted by the study authors: On average, CD8+ T cells showed more expanded clones than CD4+ T cells after ivuxolimab. The antigen specificity of the peripheral T cells that underwent clonal expansion was not determined. In partial responders in the 0.1-3.0 mg/kg groups, normalized peripheral clonal expansion was found to be among the lowest, especially among CD8+ T cells. Low levels of normalized T-cell clonal expansion were also seen in some patients who did not respond. At doses of 0.1 to 3.0 mg/kg, clonal expansion of both CD4+ and CD8+ T cells in blood was seen between baseline and week 6.

Genomic DNA was isolated from the sorted cells so that the TCRbeta CDR3 region could be sequenced. TCRbeta CDR3 regions were sequenced using the immunoSEQ Assay. As stored in TCRdb, this immuneACCESS dataset retains in-frame rearrangements with V and J assigned. A fraction of the clones does not appear; measured against another copy, unresolved V genes explain less than half of the discrepancy, and the remainder lacks a known reason. The sample includes tens of thousands of clones, with roughly 82% observed a single time. The ten largest account for approximately 2% of the sample. V loses 7 bases at its end and J loses 0 bases; junction bases beyond the gene matches: 4. The germline V gene gives CDR1 as SGHRS and CDR2 as YFSETQ. The CDR3 holds 13 amino acids from the cysteine to the phenylalanine. Of all the DNA, just the CDR3 is kept, 39 bases in frame from base 1. On this clone: Its binding antigen is unknown. It has no much larger one-base neighbor in the sample; base qualities were not kept.

The source of this sequence is an adult with an advanced solid tumor such as melanoma, head and neck, liver or kidney cancer. Sequenced here: CD4+ or CD8+ T cells sorted from blood, sampled in a trial of the OX40 agonist ivuxolimab. The rearrangement combines TRBV5-1 with TRBJ2-7; 7 middle bases align to TRBD2. For the CDR3, the sequence is CASRSGGSYEQYF. The nucleotide sequence is given as TGCGCCAGCCGGTCGGGGGGCTCCTACGAGCAGTACTTC.